The clone carrying this T cell receptor (beta chain) has a handful of counts. Antigen specificity is unknown. The authors sorted naive CD8 T cells as CD8+CD4-CCR7+CD45RA+. The data derive from a study of molecular identifiers for immune sequencing clone quantification. Whole-study findings and limits: Jurkat TCR RNA from one cell was spiked into one million naive cells, and it was reportedly detectable there. Over 97% of CMV-specific effector molecules, but under 1% of naive ones, were in clones above 20 copies.

Preparation methods for the bulk TCR libraries were those previously described, with listed TCR primers. TCRdb re-called the PCR reads through MiXCR, storing one row per CDR3 protein. The sample consists of over 600,000 distinct CDR3 sequences, just under 20% of them appearing once. The CDR3 spans 16 residues. Per germline, CDR1 MNHEY and CDR2 SMNVEV (reference sequence). V was cut by 5 bases and J by 1 base, with 15 bases left in between. The TCR originated in a human donor in good health. Some libraries in this study had Jurkat cell RNA spiked in. The chain combines TRBV27 with TRBJ2-1; D may be TRBD1 (6 bases). Material: naive CD8+ T cells from blood, with Jurkat cell RNA spiked in. Noted subset: FACS-sorted CD8+CD4-CCR7+CD45RA+ naive T cells. The CDR3: CASSPLGQLSYNEQFF. CDR3 DNA sequence: TGTGCCAGCAGTCCCCTCGGACAGCTTTCCTACAATGAGCAGTTCTTC.